A single sample is the source of the 12 T cell receptor beta chains below, sequenced in a study of regulatory T cells in long-lasting Graves disease (dated by TCRdb to about 2021). This specimen's time point label, interpreted: newly diagnosed GD, antithyroid drugs for less than 3 months. For both TCR sequencing and RNA sequencing, RNA was extracted from PBMCs in TRIzol. Library method: multiplex PCR. The data were produced on an Illumina HiSeq 4000. CDR3 regions were amplified by Arm-PCR with iRepertoire HTBI primers to construct TCR beta libraries. The public reads were reanalyzed by TCRdb: fastp trimming at Q25, MiXCR alignment, in-frame beta chains only. Rows are combined by CDR3 protein, so each entry shows the most common genes and DNA. The sample table holds approximately 400,000 distinct CDR3 sequences, of which about 15% were seen once. In total, the top ten clones hold about 7.8% of the sample.

This sample was also put to use in a study of T cells in Graves' hyperthyroidism and ophthalmopathy.

This sample comprised peripheral blood mononuclear cells (PBMCs), obtained at new diagnosis, from a patient treated with antithyroid drugs. These receptors originate from a woman aged 40 to 50 with Graves disease. Donor details come from another sample of the same person, matched by shared clones.

This clonotype was recorded many times. CDR3 protein: CASSLGSAGSGYEQYF. In DNA form, the CDR3 reads TGTGCCAGCAGCTTAGGATCAGCGGGGTCGGGCTACGAGCAGTACTTC. This chain uses TRBV11-2 with TRBJ2-7, with 7 bases aligning to TRBD2. With 1 base clipped from V and 3 bases from J, the junction kept 9 bases outside the gene matches. This CDR3 region has 16 residues. Germline assignment: CDR1 SGHAT and CDR2 FQNNGV.

This chain connects TRBV6-6 to TRBJ2-5; 14 nucleotides match TRBD2. Trimming took 0 bases from V and 7 from J; bases not matched to a gene: 4. The CDR3 is made up of 16 amino acids. Germline CDR1 is MNHNY and CDR2 is SVGAGI (reference sequence). The CDR3 DNA reads TGTGCCAGCAGTTACTCGACTAGCGGGAGGGCCGGGACCCAGTACTTC. Its translation is CASSYSTSGRAGTQYF.

This clonotype appeared a few times. The chain joins TRBV27 to TRBJ2-4; the D gene could be TRBD1 or TRBD2 (5 bases each). Germline-derived CDR1 and CDR2 are MNHEY and SMNVEV (reference sequence). The CDR3 contains 20 residues. The germline V and J ends were trimmed by 7 bases and 1 base, with 29 bases remaining between them. The CDR3 spells CASISLTGTPSLLAKNIQYF. CDR3 nucleotides: TGTGCCAGCATCTCTCTGACGGGGACCCCATCCCTCCTGGCCAAAAACATTCAGTACTTC.

The J gene is TRBJ2-5, the V gene TRBV7-9, with D maybe TRBD2 (5 bases). From germline, CDR1 is SEHNR and CDR2 FQNEAQ (reference sequence). Trimming removed 2 bases at V and 6 bases at J, with 19 bases between. This CDR3 has 16 amino acids. CDR3 protein: CASSLSTVSREKTQYF. In nucleotides, the CDR3 is TGTGCCAGCAGCTTATCTACGGTTTCGAGGGAAAAGACCCAGTACTTC.

This clonotype has a handful of counts. The rearrangement links TRBV6-2 or TRBV6-3 to TRBJ2-2; tentative D call: TRBD2 (5 bases). The CDR3 is 14 amino acids. Trimming cost V 2 bases and J 5 bases, with 9 bases left between them. Germline loops: CDR1 MNHEY, CDR2 SVGEGT. The CDR3 sequence: CASSYERRTGELFF. The CDR3 DNA reads as TGTGCCAGCAGTTACGAGCGGAGGACCGGGGAGCTGTTTTTT.

Points on this clonotype: Sequence at one end of the junction differs from germline and may be a read error. The chain employs TRBV28 and TRBJ2-7; D unclear. Per germline, CDR1 MDHEN and CDR2 SYDVKM. The CDR3 is made up of 11 amino acids. CDR3: CASSLDPRPDF. In nucleotides, the CDR3 is TGTGCCAGCAGTTTAGATCCCAGGCCAGACTTC.

The table lists this clonotype with many counts. J is TRBJ1-6 and V is TRBV28; 9 nucleotides agree with TRBD1. In germline, CDR1 is MDHEN, CDR2 SYDVKM. CDR3 length: 15 amino acids. J gave up 7 bases and V 7 bases, and 8 bases lay outside the gene matches. The CDR3 here is CASNRSGTGNSPLHF. Here the CDR3 DNA reads TGTGCCAGCAACCGATCCGGGACAGGGAATTCACCCCTCCACTTT.

This clonotype was counted ten times or more. The chain links TRBV25-1 to TRBJ2-3; the D is unclear. The germline V gene encodes CDR1 MGHDK and CDR2 SYGVNS. This CDR3 is built from 18 residues. Trimming took off 7 bases at V and 2 bases at J, with 25 bases between the two ends. As DNA, the CDR3 is TGTGCCAGCAACCAGTGTGTGCGTGTAGGACGCTCCACAGATACGCAGTATTTT. This gives the protein CASNQCVRVGRSTDTQYF.

This clonotype was observed a handful of times. V usage is TRBV9 and J usage is TRBJ2-1, with a tentative D call TRBD2 (5 bases). Trimming stripped 0 bases from V and 9 bases from J, with 13 bases between. In germline, CDR1 is SGDLS, CDR2 YYNGEE. This CDR3 is built from 14 residues. CDR3 sequence (DNA): TGTGCCAGCAGCGTAGTTGCTAGCTCTGGTGAGCAGTTCTTC. It translates to CASSVVASSGEQFF.

This clonotype showed up many times. This chain joins TRBV9 and TRBJ1-2; a possible D gene is TRBD1 (5 bases). This CDR3 contains 14 residues. The germline gives CDR1 SGDLS, CDR2 YYNGEE. V gave up 0 bases and J gave up 4 bases, with 10 bases separating them. For the CDR3, the DNA is TGTGCCAGCAGCGTAGTGGGGGGACCCTATGGCTACACCTTC. It specifies CASSVVGGPYGYTF.

There are many counts of this clonotype. The V call is TRBV19, the J call TRBJ1-2; TRBD1 is a possible D gene (5 bases). CDR3 length: 21 residues. Germline V gene sequence: CDR1 LNHDA, CDR2 SQIVND (reference sequence). With 3 bases removed from V and 0 bases from J, the gap between germline ends came to 29 bases. The CDR3 DNA follows: TGTGCCAGTAGTATGGTAAGGCGTTCGGGGACCTACTTCGAGCCTAACTATGGCTACACCTTC. Residues: CASSMVRRSGTYFEPNYGYTF.

This clonotype has at least ten counts. This rearrangement joins TRBV20-1 to TRBJ2-2, with 11 bases identical to TRBD2. The V segment lost 3 bases and the J segment 3 bases; nucleotides outside the gene matches: 0. CDR1 is DFQATT, CDR2 SNEGSKA, per germline (reference sequence). The CDR3 is 14 residues long. CDR3 residues: CSARTSGDTGELFF. CDR3 coding DNA: TGCAGTGCTAGGACTAGCGGGGACACCGGGGAGCTGTTTTTT.